These 21 T cell receptor beta chains came from one sample sequenced in a study of cytomegalovirus exposure and HLA in healthy donors. Primers for the PCR totalled 60 Vbeta and 13 Jbeta. Libraries were prepared by immunoSEQ multiplex PCR; TCRdb keeps only in-frame clonotypes and omits some of them. Counted here are under 150,000 clones, about 84% occurring once; the ten biggest clones make up approximately 3%. The sequenced sample consisted of PBMCs. Receptor source: a male donor in good health and CMV-seronegative.

The J gene is TRBJ1-2, the V gene TRBV5-4; 9 positions agree with TRBD1. The V gene end was trimmed by 6 bases and the J gene end by 5 bases; junction bases not matched to a gene: 5. This CDR3 spans 13 amino acids. Germline V CDR1 and CDR2: SGHNT, YYREEE (reference sequence). The DNA of the CDR3 is TGTGCCAGCACCTCGGACAGGGGATATGGCTACACCTTC. It codes for CASTSDRGYGYTF.

The chain is built from TRBV21-1 and TRBJ1-2. TRBV21-1 is marked as a pseudogene. This CDR3 has 13 amino acids. This CDR3 is CASPPGDQRGYTF. The DNA for the CDR3 is TGTGCCAGCCCCCCGGGGGACCAGAGAGGCTACACCTTC.

This clone has only one observation. The chain uses TRBV5-4 and TRBJ2-1, with 7 positions matching TRBD1. Per germline, CDR1 SGHNT and CDR2 YYREEE (reference sequence). V lost 1 base, J lost 9 bases, and 10 bases stayed unmatched. CDR3 length equals 15 residues. CDR3 protein: CASSLLQGILSEQFF. The CDR3 DNA reads as TGTGCCAGCAGCTTGTTACAGGGGATTTTGAGTGAGCAGTTCTTC.

The chain recombines TRBV7-8 with TRBJ2-1; TRBD1 matches 7 bases. This CDR3 is 14 amino acids long. The ends lost 1 base at V and 7 bases at J; junction bases unmatched: 4. Germline CDR1 reads SGHVS; CDR2 reads FQNEAQ. The CDR3 DNA reads as TGTGCCAGCAGCTTAGTTCTACAGGGGAATGAGCAGTTCTTC. Its translation: CASSLVLQGNEQFF. Variable domain in full (rest from reference TRBV7-8 and TRBJ2-1): GAGVSQSPRYKVAKRGQDVALRCDPISGHVSLFWYQQALGQGPEFLTYFQNEAQLDKSGLPSDRFFAERPEGSVSTLKIQRTQQEDSAVYLCASSLVLQGNEQFFGPGTRLTVL.

This chain links TRBV7-9 with TRBJ1-2; no reliable D call. Germline-derived CDR1 and CDR2 are SEHNR and FQNEAQ (reference sequence). With 10 bases removed from V and 2 bases from J, the gap between germline ends came to 14 bases. The CDR3 covers 13 residues. This CDR3 is CATPTGSNYGYTF. CDR3 DNA sequence: TGTGCCACTCCCACCGGGTCAAACTATGGCTACACCTTC.

The rearrangement joins TRBV28 to TRBJ2-3, with 8 bases identical to TRBD1. CDR1 and CDR2 from the germline V gene are MDHEN and SYDVKM. This CDR3 has 16 residues. The junction had 7 bases not matched to a gene; V was cut back by 5 bases and J by 0 bases. The CDR3, as DNA: TGTGCCAGCAGTCTCGGGACAGGCGCTAGCACAGATACGCAGTATTTT. Translating it yields CASSLGTGASTDTQYF.

The genes are TRBV11-2 and TRBJ1-1, with TRBD1 as a possible D gene (6 bases). The CDR3 has 15 amino acids. The germline V and J ends were trimmed by 0 bases and 1 base, with 9 bases remaining between them. The germline V gene encodes CDR1 SGHAT and CDR2 FQNNGV. The CDR3 here is CASSLDRGTNTEAFF. The CDR3 coding sequence is TGTGCCAGCAGCTTAGACAGGGGAACGAACACTGAAGCTTTCTTT.

The V gene is TRBV6-4, the J gene TRBJ1-2, with D possibly being TRBD1 (5 bases). The germline gives CDR1 MRHNA, CDR2 SNTAGT. Trimming left V 5 bases short and J 8 bases short, with 21 bases between. The CDR3 totals 15 residues. CDR3 region: CASSLTTGTASGYTF. For the CDR3, the DNA is TGTGCCAGCAGTCTCACCACCGGGACTGCAAGCGGCTACACCTTC.

This chain uses TRBV6-1 with TRBJ1-5, with a tentative D call TRBD1 (6 bases). The CDR3 covers 15 residues. The germline V gene encodes CDR1 MNHNS and CDR2 SASEGT. V lost 5 bases and J lost 0, with 11 bases in between. The CDR3 spells CASSPSRGSNQPQHF. CDR3 nucleotides: TGTGCCAGCAGTCCATCCAGGGGTAGCAATCAGCCCCAGCATTTT.

CDR3 coding DNA: TGTGCCAGCAGCCCAGGGACAGGGCAACAGCCCCAGCATTTT. Its protein is CASSPGTGQQPQHF. V gene TRBV7-9 combines with J gene TRBJ1-5, with 9 positions matching TRBD1. Losses at the gene ends were 5 bases for V and 7 bases for J; bases not matched to a gene: 6. Germline CDR1 reads SEHNR; CDR2 reads FQNEAQ (reference sequence). The length of the CDR3 is 14 residues.

In the case of this clone: The missing conserved phenylalanine or tryptophan at the end of this CDR3 makes a read error likely. The J gene is TRBJ1-2, the V gene TRBV11-2, with 9 bases aligning to TRBD1. The CDR3 spans 15 residues. After removal of 3 bases from V and 3 bases from J, the junction contained 5 bases not matched to a gene. Germline CDR1 reads SGHAT; CDR2 reads FQNNGV. This chain's CDR3 is CASSFSGTGYYGYTV. The CDR3 nucleotides read TGTGCCAGCAGCTTTTCCGGGACAGGGTACTATGGCTACACCGTC.

The genes are TRBV19 and TRBJ2-1, with 11 nucleotides matching TRBD2. After removal of 7 bases from V and 5 bases from J, the junction contained 4 bases not matched to a gene. From germline, CDR1 is LNHDA and CDR2 SQIVND (reference sequence). The CDR3 extends over 14 amino acids. CDR3 protein: CASKTSGIDNEQFF. For the CDR3, the DNA is TGTGCCAGTAAGACTAGCGGGATTGACAATGAGCAGTTCTTC.

The chain recombines TRBV7-3 with TRBJ1-1; D unresolved. The CDR3 totals 13 residues. The germline V gene encodes CDR1 SGHTA and CDR2 FQGTGA. V dropped 5 bases and J dropped 2 bases, with 9 bases sitting between them. The CDR3 DNA is TGTGCCAGCAGCCGCACAGCAAACACTGAAGCTTTCTTT. This sequence encodes CASSRTANTEAFF.

The gene calls are TRBV18 and TRBJ1-1; 8 positions match TRBD1. V gave up 3 bases and J gave up 1 base; unmatched junction bases: 4. Germline V gene sequence: CDR1 KGHSH, CDR2 LQKENI. CDR3 length: 15 residues. The CDR3 DNA reads as TGTGCCAGCTCACCCGGACAGGGCTGGAACACTGAAGCTTTCTTT. Translating it yields CASSPGQGWNTEAFF.

The chain recombines TRBV29-1 with TRBJ2-7, with TRBD2 matching over 7 bases. The germline V gene encodes CDR1 SQVTM and CDR2 ANQGSEA. The CDR3 runs 15 residues. The trim removed 3 bases at V and 2 bases at J, leaving 10 bases unmatched. CDR3 sequence reads: CSVDGRGGNTYEQYF. The CDR3 coding sequence is TGCAGCGTTGACGGGCGGGGAGGGAATACCTACGAGCAGTACTTC.

The gene calls are TRBV4-2 and TRBJ2-4; D might be TRBD2 (7 bases). The CDR3 spans 15 residues. CDR1 LGHNA and CDR2 YNFKEQ come from the germline V gene. V lost 0 bases and J 5 bases, leaving 11 bases between the germline ends. This CDR3 is CASSQDWGGQNIQYF. For the CDR3, the DNA is TGTGCCAGCAGCCAAGACTGGGGGGGCCAAAACATTCAGTACTTC.

This clone was counted between two and nine times. The rearrangement uses TRBV5-4 and TRBJ2-1; 8 bases align to TRBD2. CDR3 size: 19 residues. Germline V gene sequence: CDR1 SGHNT, CDR2 YYREEE (reference sequence). V was pared by 4 bases and J by 0 bases, with 15 bases of the junction left unmatched. CDR3: CASSGGLAGGDSSYNEQFF. The CDR3 coding sequence is TGTGCCAGCAGCGGGGGCCTAGCGGGCGGTGACTCCTCCTACAATGAGCAGTTCTTC.

The rearrangement links TRBV5-6 to TRBJ1-2; TRBD1 matches at 12 bases. The germline gives CDR1 SGHDT, CDR2 YYEEEE. The V and J ends lost 3 bases and 8 bases, in that order; junction bases with no gene match: 14. This CDR3 is built from 17 residues. The CDR3 DNA reads TGTGCCAGCAGCTCCGGGGGGGACAGGGGGCCTGAGGTCGGCTACACCTTC. Translation gives CASSSGGDRGPEVGYTF.

This clone was detected ten times or more. The CDR3 bases are TGTGCCAGCAGCTTAGGGTCGGGGGGGCTAATAACCTACGAGCAGTACTTC. Protein: CASSLGSGGLITYEQYF. The chain is built from TRBV11-2 and TRBJ2-7, with 8 bases matching TRBD2. This CDR3 contains 17 residues. The germline CDR1 and CDR2 sequences are SGHAT and FQNNGV. V lost 1 base to trimming and J lost 2 bases; unmatched junction nucleotides: 10. Variable domain in full (rest from reference TRBV11-2 and TRBJ2-7): EAGVAQSPRYKIIEKRQSVAFWCNPISGHATLYWYQQILGQGPKLLIQFQNNGVVDDSQLPKDRFSAERLKGVDSTLKIQPAKLEDSAVYLCASSLGSGGLITYEQYFGPGTRLTVT.

The CDR3 DNA sequence: TGTGCCAGCAGCCGTCCTTCTAGCTACGAGCAGTACTTC. This gives the protein CASSRPSSYEQYF. The rearrangement uses TRBV11-2 and TRBJ2-7; no reliable D call. The CDR3 has 13 residues. Trimming removed 5 bases from V and 3 bases from J, with 11 bases in between. Germline loops: CDR1 SGHAT, CDR2 FQNNGV.

The V and J genes are TRBV28 and TRBJ2-1; 7 positions agree with TRBD2. This CDR3 spans 15 amino acids. The ends lost 0 bases at V and 10 bases at J; junction bases unmatched: 9. The germline CDR1 and CDR2 sequences are MDHEN and SYDVKM. The CDR3 region is CASSLWWRERVEQFF. The CDR3 coding sequence is TGTGCCAGCAGTTTATGGTGGCGGGAGAGGGTAGAGCAGTTCTTC.